This TCR beta chain was observed in a study of radiation and T cells in renal cell carcinoma. V was cut by 1 base and J by 4 bases, with 14 bases left in between. The CDR3 has 15 residues. The germline gives CDR1 SGDLS, CDR2 YYNGEE. This clone has a handful of counts. Specified time point: blood 4 weeks post-SBRT, at nephrectomy. Treatment described: 15 Gy SBRT to primary tumor, nephrectomy 4 weeks later. Produced via immunoSEQ multiplex PCR; TCRdb's table is partial and in-frame only. This table holds under 100,000 clones, just under 85% found once. The chain couples TRBV9 to TRBJ1-1, with D possibly being TRBD1 (5 bases). The clonotype comes from a man in his forties or fifties with renal cell carcinoma. This material consisted of blood, taken from a patient whose treatment included radiotherapy and nephrectomy. The CDR3 region has the DNA TGTGCCAGCAGCGTAAGGTGGGGCGCCGGCACTGAAGCTTTCTTT. Amino acid sequence: CASSVRWGAGTEAFF. Full variable domain (remainder filled in from reference TRBV9 and TRBJ1-1): DSGVTQTPKHLITATGQRVTLRCSPRSGDLSVYWYQQSLDQGLQFLIQYYNGEERAKGNILERFSAQQFPDLHSELNLSSLELGDSALYFCASSVRWGAGTEAFFGQGTRLTVV.